A selection of T cell receptor beta chains follows, all from one sample in a study of long-term antiretroviral therapy in people with HIV. Assay used: immunoSEQ multiplex PCR; TCRdb lists only in-frame clones, some missing. The sample has fewer than 40,000 clones, more than 80% seen once. The sample consisted of unsorted PBMCs, taken 3.1 years after starting antiretroviral therapy. The receptors were gathered from a woman aged 50 to 65 with HIV. Both conserved end residues are part of each CDR3. Fields, in order: V gene, D gene, clone size, J gene, CDR3 protein, CDR3 DNA. The D gene is left open where the match is weak. Only part of the rows carry a size: once, few, many, or a class if the clone is expanded.

TRBV5-6	.	.	TRBJ1-1	CASSLNRNTEAFF	TGTGCCAGCAGCTTGAACAGGAACACTGAAGCTTTCTTT
TRBV2	TRBD2	.	TRBJ2-3	CASSGGLATDTQYF	TGTGCCAGCAGTGGCGGACTAGCCACAGATACGCAGTATTTT
TRBV19	.	.	TRBJ1-1	CASSTTVDTEAFF	TGTGCCAGTAGTACTACAGTCGACACTGAAGCTTTCTTT
TRBV5-1	TRBD2	few	TRBJ2-7	CASSLGGGSYEQYF	TGCGCCAGCAGCTTGGGCGGGGGGTCCTACGAGCAGTACTTC
TRBV4-1	.	.	TRBJ1-2	CASSQDRGSDGYTF	TGCGCCAGCAGCCAAGATAGAGGGTCTGATGGCTACACCTTC
TRBV2	.	.	TRBJ2-3	CASSEGGPGTDTQYF	TGTGCCAGCAGTGAGGGGGGCCCAGGCACAGATACGCAGTATTTT
TRBV6-5	.	.	TRBJ2-7	CASSYAGVEQYF	TGTGCCAGCAGTTACGCAGGGGTCGAGCAGTACTTC
TRBV11-3	TRBD2	.	TRBJ2-2	CASSLQLADRGELFF	TGTGCCAGCAGCCTTCAGCTAGCGGACCGCGGGGAGCTGTTTTTT
TRBV5-4	.	.	TRBJ1-1	CASSFGVRNTEAFF	TGTGCCAGCAGTTTCGGGGTGAGGAACACTGAAGCTTTCTTT
TRBV30	.	.	TRBJ1-2	CASTSAGTLYGYTF	TGTGCCTCGACAAGTGCCGGGACCCTTTATGGCTACACCTTC
TRBV6-8	.	.	TRBJ1-1	CASSGLETEAFF	TGTGCCAGCAGTGGCCTGGAGACTGAAGCTTTCTTT
TRBV2	.	few	TRBJ2-7	CASSQEFYEQYF	TGTGCCAGCTCACAAGAATTCTACGAGCAGTACTTC
TRBV29-1	.	.	TRBJ1-4	CSVLPETTNEKLFF	TGCAGCGTCCTCCCGGAGACAACTAATGAAAAACTGTTTTTT
TRBV30	.	.	TRBJ1-6	CALADSDYNSPLHF	TGTGCCTTAGCGGACTCAGACTATAATTCACCCCTCCACTTT
TRBV5-8	TRBD1	.	TRBJ1-1	CASSSLTGGAMNTEAFF	TGTGCCAGCAGCTCGTTAACAGGGGGCGCGATGAACACTGAAGCTTTCTTT
TRBV7-2	.	.	TRBJ2-7	CASSLPYEQYF	TGTGCCAGCAGCCTCCCCTACGAGCAGTACTTC
TRBV19	TRBD1	.	TRBJ1-1	CASSISSRGLTEAFF	TGTGCCAGTAGCATATCAAGCAGGGGGCTTACTGAAGCTTTCTTT
TRBV11-3	.	.	TRBJ2-3	CASSLDPHSTDTQYF	TGTGCCAGCAGCTTAGATCCCCATTCAACGGATACGCAGTATTTT
TRBV4-2	TRBD2	.	TRBJ2-7	CASSQRSSLGSSGGVRYEQYF	TGTGCCAGCAGCCAACGATCATCCCTCGGATCTAGCGGGGGGGTGAGGTACGAGCAGTACTTC
TRBV5-1	.	.	TRBJ1-4	CASSLLGPAANEKLFF	TGCGCCAGCAGCTTGCTGGGACCGGCGGCTAATGAAAAACTGTTTTTT
TRBV5-1	.	.	TRBJ2-2	CASSPTQGRSTGELFF	TGCGCCAGCAGCCCTACACAGGGACGCTCCACCGGGGAGCTGTTTTTT
TRBV2	.	.	TRBJ2-5	CASSEGHSGTQETQYF	TGTGCCAGCAGTGAAGGACATTCCGGGACTCAAGAGACCCAGTACTTC
TRBV5-1	.	.	TRBJ1-1	CASSPTVQGPEAFF	TGCGCCAGCAGCCCCACAGTTCAGGGACCTGAAGCTTTCTTT
TRBV30	TRBD1	.	TRBJ2-2	CAWVTGGITGELFF	TGTGCCTGGGTTACAGGGGGAATCACCGGGGAGCTGTTTTTT
TRBV4-1	.	.	TRBJ2-5	CASSGGRETQYF	TGCGCCAGCAGCGGAGGGAGAGAGACCCAGTACTTC
TRBV10-2	.	.	TRBJ1-2	CASSADYGYTF	TGCGCCAGCAGCGCGGACTATGGCTACACCTTC
TRBV21-1	.	.	TRBJ1-1	CASDQPQTEAFF	TGTGCCTCCGATCAGCCGCAAACTGAAGCTTTCTTT
TRBV14	TRBD1	.	TRBJ1-2	CASSHEGQVVSGYTF	TGTGCCAGCAGCCACGAAGGACAGGTTGTGTCCGGCTACACCTTC
TRBV7-2	.	few	TRBJ1-2	CASPRGVYGYTF	TGTGCCAGCCCAAGAGGTGTCTATGGCTACACCTTC
TRBV7-2	TRBD1	.	TRBJ2-7	CASSWGTGTYEQYF	TGTGCCAGCAGCTGGGGGACAGGGACCTACGAGCAGTACTTC
TRBV4-3	TRBD1	.	TRBJ1-2	CASSQVRDRGRGYTF	TGCGCCAGCAGCCAAGTGCGGGACAGGGGCCGTGGCTACACCTTC
TRBV10-2	.	.	TRBJ1-2	CASSESPNYGYTF	TGCGCCAGCAGTGAGTCTCCTAACTATGGCTACACCTTC
TRBV9	.	.	TRBJ1-6	CASSAGGPERDSPLHF	TGTGCCAGCAGCGCGGGGGGACCGGAAAGGGATTCACCCCTCCACTTT
TRBV29-1	.	.	TRBJ1-1	CSARPGEHTEAFF	TGCAGCGCCCGACCGGGGGAGCATACTGAAGCTTTCTTT
TRBV5-8	TRBD1	.	TRBJ1-6	CASSSDRGYSPLHF	TGTGCCAGCAGCTCAGACAGGGGGTATTCACCCCTCCACTTT
TRBV11-2	.	.	TRBJ1-2	CASSPGVGYTF	TGTGCCAGCAGCCCAGGGGTTGGCTACACCTTC
TRBV19	.	.	TRBJ2-4	CASSSIGEAAKNIQYF	TGTGCCAGTAGCTCTATAGGGGAAGCGGCCAAAAACATTCAGTACTTC